These 9 T cell receptor beta chains were all obtained from the same sample, sequenced in a study of beta chain features in type 1 diabetes. Study-level results: In every one of the four CD4+ subsets, TCRB CDR3s were moderately but significantly shorter in Type 1 diabetes patients.

Antigens for these TCRs are unknown. Reverse transcribing all isolated RNA meant expressed TCRB transcripts were sequenced. Assay: immunoSEQ multiplex PCR; the TCRdb copy retains only in-frame clones and omits some. The data hold almost 350,000 clones, with around 9.7% observed a single time. Material: central memory CD4+ T cells from blood. The receptors here all came from a young man with type 1 diabetes.

This clone was counted only a few times. In nucleotides, the CDR3 is TGTGCCTGGGCCGGGGGAGAGGACAAAGCTTTCTTT. This codes for CAWAGGEDKAFF. The chain joins TRBV30 to TRBJ1-1; D is perhaps TRBD1 (5 bases). The CDR3 spans 12 residues. The germline V gene encodes CDR1 GTSNPN and CDR2 SVGIG (reference sequence). V gave up 5 bases and J gave up 9 bases, with 16 bases separating them.

The rearrangement uses TRBV30 and TRBJ2-7; a possible D gene is TRBD1 (6 bases). Germline assignment: CDR1 GTSNPN and CDR2 SVGIG (reference sequence). V was shortened by 3 bases and J by 1 base, with 13 bases between the two germline ends. The CDR3 has 14 amino acids. CDR3 DNA sequence: TGTGCCTGGAGCCGGAACAGGGCGTCCTACGAGCAGTACTTC. This translates into CAWSRNRASYEQYF.

This chain joins TRBV10-3 and TRBJ1-1; maybe TRBD1 (6 bases). The CDR3 is made up of 13 amino acids. Trimming took 4 bases from V and 4 from J, leaving 10 bases between them. Germline CDR1 and CDR2: ENHRY and SYGVKD. The DNA of the CDR3 is TGTGCCATCAGTGGACAACAGGGCACTGAAGCTTTCTTT. As protein: CAISGQQGTEAFF.

Of note for this clone: The junction and the germline gene differ at one end; a read error may be behind it. This chain uses TRBV2 with TRBJ1-6; D not certain. Germline CDR1 is SNHLY and CDR2 is FYNNEI. The CDR3 is made up of 14 amino acids. The CDR3 nucleotides are TGTGCCAGCAGTGAAATGCAGGCCCATTCCCCCCTCCACTTT. Protein: CASSEMQAHSPLHF.

Only a few counts were recorded for this clone. This sample includes further DNA sequences coding for the same CDR3. V is TRBV11-2 and J is TRBJ2-5; D ambiguous. V shed 4 bases and J shed 5 bases, with 8 bases lying between them. This CDR3 region has 12 residues. CDR1 is SGHAT, CDR2 FQNNGV, per germline. The chain's CDR3 is CASSSSFETQYF. CDR3 in DNA: TGTGCCAGCAGCTCCTCCTTTGAGACCCAGTACTTC.

The V and J genes are TRBV7-9 and TRBJ1-2; no clear D gene. Trimming took off 4 bases at V and 6 bases at J, with 18 bases between the two ends. The CDR3 has 15 amino acids. Germline assignment: CDR1 SEHNR and CDR2 FQNEAQ (reference sequence). DNA of the CDR3: TGTGCCAGCAGCTCCCAGTCGGAAGGTTTCAATGGCTACACCTTC. It specifies CASSSQSEGFNGYTF. The full variable domain, rest sourced from reference TRBV7-9 and TRBJ1-2, is DTGVSQNPRHKITKRGQNVTFRCDPISEHNRLYWYRQTLGQGPEFLTYFQNEAQLEKSRLLSDRFSAERPKGSFSTLEIQRTEQGDSAMYLCASSSQSEGFNGYTFGSGTRLTVV.

This chain connects TRBV6-5 to TRBJ2-3, with a possible D match to TRBD1 (6 bases). The V end lost 5 bases, the J end lost 5 bases, and 11 bases lay between the germline ends. Germline-derived CDR1 and CDR2 are MNHEY and SVGAGI. CDR3 size: 13 residues. The CDR3 loop is CASSATGKDTQYF. CDR3 DNA sequence: TGTGCCAGCAGTGCAACAGGGAAAGATACGCAGTATTTT.

The chain carries TRBV7-9 and TRBJ2-5; D is undetermined. V was cut by 11 bases and J by 2 bases, with 9 bases left in between. From germline, CDR1 is SEHNR and CDR2 FQNEAQ (reference sequence). The CDR3 length is 11 residues. The DNA of the CDR3 is TGTGCCGTTGGGTCTCAAGAGACCCAGTACTTC. Protein: CAVGSQETQYF.

The J gene is TRBJ2-5, the V gene TRBV5-1, with D perhaps TRBD1 (6 bases). The CDR3 extends over 13 amino acids. V lost 4 bases and J 1 base, leaving 8 bases between the germline ends. CDR1 and CDR2 from the germline V gene are SGHRS and YFSETQ. CDR3 DNA: TGCGCCAGCAGCCTACAGGGCCAAGAGACCCAGTACTTC. As protein: CASSLQGQETQYF.